One sample yielded the 6 T cell receptor beta chains listed below, sequenced in a study of Graves' ophthalmopathy and Graves' hyperthyroidism. For repertoire sequencing, the TCR beta CDR3 regions were amplified from RNA transcripts. An initial RT-PCR round employing HTBI primers preceded a second-round multiplex PCR. TCRdb re-called the multiplex PCR reads through MiXCR, storing one row per CDR3 protein. The data contain some 210,000 distinct CDR3 sequences, 25% to 30% of them singletons. Sequencing was performed on peripheral blood. These receptors were collected from a man aged 45-65 years with Graves' ophthalmopathy.

The CDR3 protein is CASSPIWASGSGYEQYF. Written as DNA, the CDR3 is TGTGCCAGCAGCCCCATCTGGGCTAGCGGGAGTGGGTACGAGCAGTACTTC. The rearrangement joins TRBV4-2 to TRBJ2-7; TRBD2 agrees at 10 bases. V lost 4 bases and J lost 4; bases outside the gene matches: 13. CDR1 is LGHNA, CDR2 YNFKEQ, per germline. The length of the CDR3 is 17 residues.

V gene TRBV6-2 or TRBV6-3 combines with J gene TRBJ2-7, with 11 bases that match TRBD2. The CDR3 has 19 residues. The germline V gene encodes CDR1 MNHEY and CDR2 SVGEGT. Trimming at V came to 7 bases and at J to 2 bases, leaving 19 bases not matched to a gene. CDR3 region: CASTYFTSLLAGGTYEQYF. The DNA of the CDR3 is TGTGCCAGCACCTACTTCACCTCACTTCTAGCGGGAGGCACCTACGAGCAGTACTTC.

This clonotype came up many times. This chain links TRBV12-3 or TRBV12-4 with TRBJ1-2; D might be TRBD1 (6 bases). CDR3 size: 16 residues. Trimming stripped 5 bases from V and 2 bases from J, with 18 bases between. CDR3 region: CASSLQSGTRNYGYTF. DNA of the CDR3: TGTGCCAGCAGTCTCCAAAGCGGGACAAGAAACTATGGCTACACCTTC.

This clonotype has ten or more counts. This rearrangement joins TRBV30 to TRBJ1-1; TRBD1 aligns across 9 bases. CDR1 is GTSNPN and CDR2 is SVGIG in the germline V gene (reference sequence). The CDR3 totals 13 residues. V shed 8 bases and J 4 bases; nucleotides not matched to a gene: 8. This chain's CDR3 is CASQGDRATEAFF. The CDR3 nucleotides are TGTGCCAGCCAGGGGGACAGGGCCACTGAAGCTTTCTTT.

The chain has TRBV11-2 and TRBJ2-5, with 10 bases fitting TRBD2. The CDR3 extends over 18 amino acids. CDR1 is SGHAT and CDR2 is FQNNGV in the germline V gene. V dropped 6 bases and J dropped 1; count of bases not matched to a gene: 14. The CDR3 sequence: CASSSDIAGGLPQETQYF. The CDR3 DNA reads TGTGCCAGCAGTTCTGACATAGCGGGAGGCCTACCCCAAGAGACCCAGTACTTC.

The chain is built from TRBV12-3 or TRBV12-4 and TRBJ2-7, with 9 bases aligning to TRBD1. V dropped 4 bases and J dropped 6; count of bases not matched to a gene: 4. The CDR3 has 13 amino acids. CDR3 in DNA: TGTGCCAGCAGTTCCGGGACAGGGTTCGAGCAGTACTTC. Residues: CASSSGTGFEQYF.